This is a list of T cell receptor beta chains from one sample in a study of shared clonotypes between healthy human individuals. TCRdb keeps only in-frame clones here, not all; method: immunoSEQ multiplex PCR. The sample lists about 2.4 million clones; 93% were seen once. The specimen sequenced was naive CD4+ T cells from PBMCs. The receptors stem from a man between 18 and 35 years old in good health. Some clones in this sample may be carry-over from other donors' samples. Both conserved end residues are part of each CDR3. Fields, in order: V gene, D gene, J gene, clone size, CDR3 protein, CDR3 DNA. D genes are given only for firm matches. Size values are once, few and many counts, or a class for expanded clones, and some rows have none.

v_gene: TRBV7-3; d_gene: TRBD2; j_gene: TRBJ2-5; abundance: .; CDR3aa: CASSPGLGEETQYF; CDR3nt: TGTGCCAGCAGCCCGGGACTAGGCGAGGAGACCCAGTACTTC
v_gene: TRBV6-5; d_gene: .; j_gene: TRBJ1-2; abundance: once; CDR3aa: CASSYSKNNYGYTF; CDR3nt: TGTGCCAGCAGTTACTCGAAGAATAACTATGGCTACACCTTC
v_gene: TRBV4-1; d_gene: .; j_gene: TRBJ1-5; abundance: .; CDR3aa: CASSQDHPRSNQPQHF; CDR3nt: TGCGCCAGCAGCCAAGATCACCCCCGGAGCAATCAGCCCCAGCATTTT
v_gene: TRBV19; d_gene: .; j_gene: TRBJ2-2; abundance: once; CDR3aa: CASSKGLNTGELFF; CDR3nt: TGTGCCAGTAGTAAGGGATTGAACACCGGGGAGCTGTTTTTT
v_gene: TRBV14; d_gene: TRBD1; j_gene: TRBJ1-1; abundance: few; CDR3aa: CASSQTVQGKAFF; CDR3nt: TGTGCCAGCAGCCAAACAGTACAGGGGAAAGCTTTCTTT
v_gene: TRBV6-1; d_gene: .; j_gene: TRBJ2-7; abundance: .; CDR3aa: CASTPRGVNYEQYF; CDR3nt: TGTGCCAGCACCCCTAGGGGGGTCAACTACGAGCAGTACTTC
v_gene: TRBV28; d_gene: .; j_gene: TRBJ2-7; abundance: .; CDR3aa: CASSSGTALYEQYF; CDR3nt: TGTGCCAGCAGTTCCGGGACGGCTTTATACGAGCAGTACTTC
v_gene: TRBV7-3; d_gene: TRBD1; j_gene: TRBJ1-1; abundance: .; CDR3aa: CASSLTGGDTEAFF; CDR3nt: TGTGCCAGCAGCTTAACAGGGGGCGACACTGAAGCTTTCTTT
v_gene: TRBV5-6; d_gene: .; j_gene: TRBJ1-6; abundance: .; CDR3aa: CASSAAGGGNSPLHF; CDR3nt: TGTGCCAGCAGCGCAGCGGGAGGAGGTAATTCACCCCTCCACTTT
v_gene: TRBV30; d_gene: .; j_gene: TRBJ1-1; abundance: few; CDR3aa: CAWSVGENTEAFF; CDR3nt: TGTGCCTGGAGTGTAGGAGAGAACACTGAAGCTTTCTTT
v_gene: TRBV2; d_gene: TRBD1; j_gene: TRBJ1-2; abundance: .; CDR3aa: CASRAYRGLDGYTF; CDR3nt: TGTGCCAGCAGAGCTTACAGGGGTTTAGATGGCTACACCTTC
v_gene: TRBV19; d_gene: .; j_gene: TRBJ2-1; abundance: .; CDR3aa: CASSIGSSYNEQFF; CDR3nt: TGTGCCAGTAGTATAGGTAGCTCCTACAATGAGCAGTTCTTC
v_gene: TRBV6-8; d_gene: TRBD1; j_gene: TRBJ1-6; abundance: .; CDR3aa: CASSSQGNGSPLHF; CDR3nt: TGTGCCAGCAGTTCACAGGGGAATGGTTCACCCCTCCACTTT
v_gene: TRBV7-9; d_gene: .; j_gene: TRBJ1-5; abundance: .; CDR3aa: CASSSTQGQPQHF; CDR3nt: TGTGCCAGCAGCTCCACCCAAGGTCAGCCCCAGCATTTT
v_gene: TRBV5-6; d_gene: .; j_gene: TRBJ2-7; abundance: .; CDR3aa: CASSFKDGRAYEQYF; CDR3nt: TGTGCCAGCAGCTTTAAGGATGGTCGGGCCTACGAGCAGTACTTC
v_gene: TRBV6-4; d_gene: .; j_gene: TRBJ1-2; abundance: .; CDR3aa: CASSDRRGLGGYTF; CDR3nt: TGTGCCAGCAGTGACCGGCGGGGGCTTGGGGGCTACACCTTC
v_gene: TRBV11-2; d_gene: .; j_gene: TRBJ2-5; abundance: few; CDR3aa: CASSLEETQYF; CDR3nt: TGTGCCAGCAGCTTAGAAGAGACCCAGTACTTC
v_gene: TRBV30; d_gene: .; j_gene: TRBJ2-7; abundance: .; CDR3aa: CAWSVRLNYEQYF; CDR3nt: TGTGCCTGGAGTGTAAGGCTTAACTACGAGCAGTACTTC
v_gene: TRBV4-3; d_gene: .; j_gene: TRBJ2-1; abundance: .; CDR3aa: CASSQEYGRGNEQFF; CDR3nt: TGCGCCAGCAGCCAAGAATACGGGAGAGGCAATGAGCAGTTCTTC
v_gene: TRBV21-1; d_gene: .; j_gene: TRBJ2-3; abundance: .; CDR3aa: CASSSRSGQGRTDTQYF; CDR3nt: TGTGCCAGCAGCTCGAGGTCGGGACAGGGGAGGACAGATACGCAGTATTTT
v_gene: TRBV2; d_gene: .; j_gene: TRBJ2-3; abundance: once; CDR3aa: CASSEALRSTDTQYF; CDR3nt: TGTGCCAGCAGTGAAGCGCTCCGAAGCACAGATACGCAGTATTTT
v_gene: TRBV5-1; d_gene: .; j_gene: TRBJ2-2; abundance: .; CDR3aa: CASSQGLSDGELFF; CDR3nt: TGCGCCAGCAGTCAGGGGCTGTCGGACGGGGAGCTGTTTTTT
v_gene: TRBV9; d_gene: .; j_gene: TRBJ2-2; abundance: .; CDR3aa: CASSLYRTGELFF; CDR3nt: TGTGCCAGCAGCCTGTACAGGACCGGGGAGCTGTTTTTT
v_gene: TRBV6-6; d_gene: .; j_gene: TRBJ2-5; abundance: .; CDR3aa: CASSYGATQYF; CDR3nt: TGTGCCAGCAGTTATGGGGCAACCCAGTACTTC
v_gene: TRBV5-1; d_gene: .; j_gene: TRBJ1-2; abundance: .; CDR3aa: CASSLGTNYGYTF; CDR3nt: TGCGCCAGCAGCTTGGGAACTAACTATGGCTACACCTTC
v_gene: TRBV5-8; d_gene: .; j_gene: TRBJ2-7; abundance: .; CDR3aa: CASSSLPDNYYEQYF; CDR3nt: TGTGCCAGCAGCTCCCTACCCGATAACTACTACGAGCAGTACTTC
v_gene: TRBV5-1; d_gene: TRBD1; j_gene: TRBJ1-4; abundance: .; CDR3aa: CASSIDRGGEKLFF; CDR3nt: TGCGCCAGCAGCATCGACAGGGGGGGTGAAAAACTGTTTTTT
v_gene: TRBV28; d_gene: .; j_gene: TRBJ2-5; abundance: .; CDR3aa: CASSHRVETQYF; CDR3nt: TGTGCCAGCAGTCACAGGGTGGAGACCCAGTACTTC
v_gene: TRBV5-4; d_gene: .; j_gene: TRBJ1-2; abundance: .; CDR3aa: CASVGRHGYTF; CDR3nt: TGTGCCAGCGTCGGGAGGCATGGCTACACCTTC
v_gene: TRBV4-1; d_gene: TRBD1; j_gene: TRBJ1-1; abundance: .; CDR3aa: CASSLPSEGTGASNTEAFF; CDR3nt: TGCGCCAGCAGCCTCCCCTCGGAAGGGACAGGTGCCTCGAACACTGAAGCTTTCTTT
v_gene: TRBV25-1; d_gene: .; j_gene: TRBJ2-7; abundance: .; CDR3aa: CASSDGRYEQYF; CDR3nt: TGTGCCAGCAGTGACGGACGCTACGAGCAGTACTTC
v_gene: TRBV6-6; d_gene: .; j_gene: TRBJ1-2; abundance: .; CDR3aa: CASSSAQGPGYTF; CDR3nt: TGTGCCAGCAGTTCGGCGCAGGGACCTGGCTACACCTTC